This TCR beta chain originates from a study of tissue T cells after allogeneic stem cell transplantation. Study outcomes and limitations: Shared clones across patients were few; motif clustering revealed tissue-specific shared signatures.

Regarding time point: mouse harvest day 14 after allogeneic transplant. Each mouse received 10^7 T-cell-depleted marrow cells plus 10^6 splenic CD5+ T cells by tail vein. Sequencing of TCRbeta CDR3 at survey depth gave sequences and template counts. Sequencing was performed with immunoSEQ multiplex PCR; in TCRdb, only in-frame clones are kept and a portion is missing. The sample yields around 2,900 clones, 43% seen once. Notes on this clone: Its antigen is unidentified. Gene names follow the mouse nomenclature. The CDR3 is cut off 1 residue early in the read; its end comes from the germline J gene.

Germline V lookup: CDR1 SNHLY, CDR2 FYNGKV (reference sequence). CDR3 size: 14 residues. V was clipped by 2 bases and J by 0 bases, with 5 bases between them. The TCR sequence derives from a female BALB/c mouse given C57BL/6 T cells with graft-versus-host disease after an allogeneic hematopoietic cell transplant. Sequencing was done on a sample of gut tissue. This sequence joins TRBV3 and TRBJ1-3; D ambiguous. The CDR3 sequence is CASSLYNSGNTLYF. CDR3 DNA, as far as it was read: TGTGCCAGCAGCTTATACAATTCTGGAAATACGCTCTAT.